The subject of this entry is one T cell receptor beta chain. Its matching antigen is unknown. This sample is drawn from a study of cytomegalovirus exposure and HLA in healthy donors. Findings and limits, study-wide: A subsequent analysis found that TCR clusters from the first cohort also tended to co-occur in the roughly 120 validation repertoires, with approximately 95% of cluster scores above 0. Cytomegalovirus association was listed for around 180 TCR beta chains. Many donors shared some public TCRs, even though most TCR sequences were rare.

The donors were in the roughly 120-subject validation cohort, distinct from the roughly 700-subject first cohort. Profiling relied on immunoSEQ multiplex PCR, and the TCRdb table lists in-frame clones only, not all of them. The sample records approximately 160,000 clones, under 95% being singletons. The CDR3 has 13 amino acids. From germline, CDR1 is SGHVS and CDR2 FNYEAQ. The J segment lost 7 bases and the V segment lost 5 bases, leaving 4 bases of the junction unmatched. This rearrangement joins TRBV7-6 to TRBJ2-1, with 8 bases lining up with TRBD2. Material: PBMCs. The receptor comes from a woman younger than 35 in good health and CMV-seropositive. CDR3 nucleotides: TGTGCCAGCAGCCCGGCGGGGGGTAATGAGCAGTTCTTC. Encoded protein: CASSPAGGNEQFF.